This T cell receptor beta chain came from a study of blood T cell repertoires in COVID-19. Study information: Acute and convalescent COVID-19 samples came from the United States, Italy and Spain. In each case, the material was cDNA or gDNA derived from T cells, B-cell-depleted T cells, or PBMCs.

V lost 6 bases and J lost 0, with 8 bases in between. Germline V gene sequence: CDR1 MNHEY, CDR2 SVGAGI. The CDR3 contains 13 residues. In the authors' methods: Amplification with reference gene primers provided the estimates of nucleated cell counts. TCRdb keeps only in-frame clones here, not all; method: immunoSEQ multiplex PCR. For V, J and clone size, that table is used; D and trimming come from the DNA. This repertoire shows 95,000 to 150,000 clones, around four fifths found once; its top ten account for 20% to 25%. The chain combines TRBV6-5 with TRBJ1-2; D not resolved. The specimen sequenced was peripheral blood. This sequence was found in a human donor in a cohort sampled during active COVID-19. The CDR3 protein is CASRRFPNYGYTF. As DNA, the CDR3 is TGTGCCAGCAGGAGGTTCCCTAACTATGGCTACACCTTC.